This T cell receptor (beta chain) derives from a study of spatial heterogeneity in lung cancer. Background on the study: Alpha-chain sequences were consistently detected less often than beta-chain sequences. Study results and limitations: Tracking of tumor mutation counts was seen in expanded intratumoral alpha and beta TCR counts. Expanded TCRs that were ubiquitous or regional had counts tracking ubiquitous and regional nonsynonymous mutations, respectively.

Time point here: sample taken at primary tumor resection. The donors were some 70 patients with non-small cell lung cancer that was early-stage and untreated. Whole RNA, isolated from tumor, nontumor lung or frozen PBMC, was sequenced without prior sorting. There are many counts of this clonotype. What it recognizes is unknown. This CDR3 is built from 15 residues. The ends lost 4 bases at V and 6 bases at J; junction bases unmatched: 5. Germline V gives CDR1 SGHTA, CDR2 FQGNSA. Each CDR3 protein gets one entry after TCRdb re-called the 5' RACE reads with MiXCR. The sample consists of around 12,000 distinct CDR3 sequences, around 3.2% of them appearing once.

The sequence was obtained from a male donor with early-stage non-small cell lung cancer. This sample comprised lung tumor tissue, obtained at surgery. The gene calls are TRBV7-2 and TRBJ1-5, with TRBD1 matching 11 bases. The CDR3 DNA reads TGTGCCAGCAGCTCCCCGGACAGGGGGCTTCAGCCCCAGCATTTT. Amino acids: CASSSPDRGLQPQHF.